This T cell receptor beta chain was captured in a study of shared clonotypes between healthy human individuals. Trimming took off 8 bases at V and 9 bases at J, with 19 bases between the two ends. The CDR3 consists of 13 residues. Germline CDR1 is SNHLY and CDR2 is FYNNEI. Selected positively for CCR7 and CD45RO-negative, naive CD8 cells excluded terminally differentiated effector memory CD45RA+ cells. TCRdb's copy holds only in-frame clones and misses some; the assay was immunoSEQ multiplex PCR. The table has hundreds of thousands of clones, approximately 96% seen once. V is TRBV2 and J is TRBJ1-2; a possible D gene is TRBD1 (6 bases). This TCR derives from a woman under 40 in good health. Sequences were obtained from naive CD8+ T cells sorted from blood. CDR3 residues: CASVGRGGRSYTF. CDR3 bases: TGTGCCAGCGTTGGCAGGGGAGGTAGAAGCTACACCTTC.